Each of the 31 T cell receptor beta chains below was sequenced from the same sample in a study of response to subunit inactivated influenza vaccine. From the RT-PCR reads, TCRdb called clonotypes with MiXCR, one entry per CDR3 protein. Of 700,000 to 900,000 distinct CDR3 sequences listed, 21% are singletons. Source: PBMCs from blood, taken 5 days after vaccination. The receptors were gathered from a man aged 45-65 years who received an inactivated influenza vaccine.

V and J are TRBV7-2 and TRBJ1-2; a weak D match, TRBD1 (5 bases). The ends were cut back, 2 bases at V and 8 bases at J, with 15 bases in the middle. The CDR3 spans 14 residues. Germline V gene data show CDR1 as SGHTA and CDR2 as FQGNSA. The CDR3 region has the DNA TGTGCCAGCAGCTTACAGGGTCGGGCAGGAGGCTACACCTTC. Amino acids: CASSLQGRAGGYTF.

The chain uses TRBV28 and TRBJ2-3; no firm D call. The germline V and J ends were trimmed by 4 bases and 0 bases, with 14 bases remaining between them. The germline V gene has CDR1 MDHEN and CDR2 SYDVKM. The CDR3 covers 16 residues. In nucleotides, the CDR3 is TGTGCCAGCAGTTCTGGCCCTCCTGGGAGCACAGATACGCAGTATTTT. Amino acids: CASSSGPPGSTDTQYF.

This clonotype was recorded many times. This rearrangement joins TRBV18 to TRBJ2-5; 7 bases agree with TRBD1. The junction had 7 bases not matched to a gene; V was cut back by 8 bases and J by 4 bases. The CDR3 covers 13 residues. CDR1 and CDR2 from the germline V gene are KGHSH and LQKENI. CDR3: CASSPRQGETQYF. CDR3 bases: TGTGCCAGCAGCCCGCGACAGGGAGAGACCCAGTACTTC.

The V and J genes are TRBV12-3 or TRBV12-4 and TRBJ2-5, with D tentatively TRBD1 (6 bases). The CDR3 is made up of 15 amino acids. Trimming left V 3 bases short and J 1 base short, with 12 bases between. CDR3 protein: CASSFARGRQETQYF. CDR3 nucleotides: TGTGCCAGCAGTTTCGCCAGGGGTCGCCAAGAGACCCAGTACTTC.

This clonotype was seen ten or more times. CDR3 amino acids: CASSLTAGGSLEQFF. CDR3 DNA: TGTGCCAGCAGCTTAACAGCAGGGGGCTCTCTTGAGCAGTTCTTC. J is TRBJ2-1 and V is TRBV7-2, with 8 nucleotides matching TRBD1. The germline gives CDR1 SGHTA, CDR2 FQGNSA. The V gene end was trimmed by 2 bases and the J gene end by 9 bases; junction bases not matched to a gene: 9. The length of the CDR3 is 15 residues.

The chain links TRBV10-1 to TRBJ1-1, with D tentatively TRBD1 (6 bases). Germline V gene sequence: CDR1 WNHNN, CDR2 SYGVQD (reference sequence). This CDR3 spans 14 amino acids. V lost 8 bases and J lost 1, with 14 bases in between. DNA for the CDR3: TGCGCCAGCGCCCGGGGGGGGGCGAACACTGAAGCTTTCTTT. It encodes CASARGGANTEAFF.

This clonotype appeared a few times. The chain has TRBV29-1 and TRBJ1-2; TRBD1 is a possible D gene (6 bases). The V end lost 5 bases, the J end lost 4 bases, and 14 bases lay between the germline ends. Germline V lookup: CDR1 SQVTM, CDR2 ANQGSEA. The CDR3 spans 13 residues. CDR3 residues: CSVQQGAFYGYTF. DNA of the CDR3: TGCAGCGTTCAACAGGGAGCTTTCTATGGCTACACCTTC.

This clonotype came up a few times. This chain joins TRBV28 and TRBJ2-7; the match to TRBD2 covers 8 bases. Germline lookup yields CDR1 MDHEN and CDR2 SYDVKM. The CDR3 totals 16 residues. The V and J ends lost 4 bases and 3 bases, in that order; junction bases with no gene match: 11. The CDR3 region has the DNA TGTGCCAGCAGTTCGCCCCCTGGACTAGCCGACTACGAGCAGTACTTC. Translating it yields CASSSPPGLADYEQYF.

The J gene is TRBJ2-7, the V gene TRBV18; TRBD2 matches at 10 bases. Germline V lookup: CDR1 KGHSH, CDR2 LQKENI. V lost 3 bases, J lost 3 bases, and 5 bases stayed unmatched. There are 15 residues in the CDR3. DNA for the CDR3: TGTGCCAGCTCACCCGGGACTAGCGACCTCTACGAGCAGTACTTC. This sequence encodes CASSPGTSDLYEQYF. Variable domain in full (rest from reference TRBV18 and TRBJ2-7): NAGVMQNPRHLVRRRGQEARLRCSPMKGHSHVYWYRQLPEEGLKFMVYLQKENIIDESGMPKERFSAEFPKEGPSILRIQQVVRGDSAAYFCASSPGTSDLYEQYFGPGTRLTVT.

This clonotype was counted a few times. The chain links TRBV10-2 to TRBJ2-7; D is unresolved. Trimming removed 0 bases at V and 3 bases at J, with 9 bases between. CDR3 length equals 14 residues. The V gene's germline CDR1 is WSHSY and CDR2 SAAADI. The CDR3 nucleotides read TGCGCCAGCAGTGAGTCTGTCTACCTCTACGAGCAGTACTTC. It specifies CASSESVYLYEQYF.

This clonotype showed up just a few times. The chain is built from TRBV7-9 and TRBJ2-5, with a weak D call TRBD2 (5 bases). Germline CDR1 reads SEHNR; CDR2 reads FQNEAQ (reference sequence). The ends were cut back, 5 bases at V and 2 bases at J, with 12 bases in the middle. The CDR3 contains 14 residues. In DNA, the CDR3 is TGTGCCAGCAGCCGCGACCGGGATCAAGAGACCCAGTACTTC. Translated, it gives CASSRDRDQETQYF.

In DNA, the CDR3 is TGCAGTGCTAGAGTTGGTACTGGAAACACCATATATTTT. Protein product: CSARVGTGNTIYF. V and J are TRBV20-1 and TRBJ1-3; D gene unclear. V shed 1 base and J shed 2 bases, with 6 bases lying between them. There are 13 residues in the CDR3. Germline lookup yields CDR1 DFQATT and CDR2 SNEGSKA (reference sequence).

V gene TRBV4-2 combines with J gene TRBJ1-6; D call uncertain. V lost 6 bases and J 9 bases, leaving 12 bases between the germline ends. The germline V gene has CDR1 LGHNA and CDR2 YNFKEQ. The CDR3 covers 13 residues. CDR3 DNA sequence: TGTGCCAGCAGAGATAGTTTTAGTTCACCCCTCCACTTT. This sequence encodes CASRDSFSSPLHF.

This clonotype was seen more than once but under ten times. The rearrangement uses TRBV20-1 and TRBJ2-1; D gene uncertain. This CDR3 contains 14 residues. V was cut by 3 bases and J by 4 bases, with 13 bases left in between. Germline CDR1 is DFQATT and CDR2 is SNEGSKA (reference sequence). CDR3 sequence (DNA): TGCAGTGCTAGTTCAGATCCATTTTACAATGAGCAGTTCTTC. Amino acid sequence: CSASSDPFYNEQFF.

V usage is TRBV6-2 or TRBV6-3 and J usage is TRBJ2-7; D possibly corresponds to TRBD1 (7 bases). V was clipped by 0 bases and J by 3 bases, with 12 bases between them. Per germline, CDR1 MNHEY and CDR2 SVGEGT. This CDR3 comprises 15 residues. CDR3 sequence: CASSYSSRGDYEQYF. Here the CDR3 DNA reads TGTGCCAGCAGTTACTCGAGCAGGGGGGACTACGAGCAGTACTTC.

The chain links TRBV13 to TRBJ2-6, with D possibly matching TRBD1 (5 bases). Germline V CDR1 and CDR2: PRHDT, FYEKMQ (reference sequence). This CDR3 is built from 16 residues. V lost 5 bases and J lost 2, with 13 bases in between. CDR3 nucleotides: TGTGCCAGCAGCCTCCTTACAGGTCCTGGGGCCAACGTCCTGACTTTC. Encoded protein: CASSLLTGPGANVLTF. The whole variable domain, filled in from reference TRBV13 and TRBJ2-6, reads AAGVIQSPRHLIKEKRETATLKCYPIPRHDTVYWYQQGPGQDPQFLISFYEKMQSDKGSIPDRFSAQQFSDYHSELNMSSLELGDSALYFCASSLLTGPGANVLTFGAGSRLTVL.

The rearrangement joins TRBV4-2 to TRBJ1-4; 7 bases fit TRBD1. CDR3 length: 16 amino acids. Germline-derived CDR1 and CDR2 are LGHNA and YNFKEQ. Losses at the gene ends were 0 bases for V and 8 bases for J; bases not matched to a gene: 9. In DNA, the CDR3 is TGTGCCAGCAGCCAAGATCGAGGGACAGTAGGAGAAAAACTGTTTTTT. Amino acid sequence: CASSQDRGTVGEKLFF.

This clonotype was seen many times. The chain links TRBV5-1 to TRBJ2-2, with TRBD1 matching over 8 bases. V lost 5 bases to trimming and J lost 6 bases; unmatched junction nucleotides: 9. Germline V gene lookup returns CDR1 SGHRS and CDR2 YFSETQ. This CDR3 is 15 amino acids long. The CDR3 DNA sequence: TGCGCCAGCAGACAGGACAGGGTCTCGGCCGGGGAGCTGTTTTTT. Amino acids: CASRQDRVSAGELFF.

This clonotype occurred a few times. The chain is built from TRBV18 and TRBJ2-7; D remains unclear. The CDR3 contains 14 residues. Per the germline V gene, CDR1 is KGHSH and CDR2 is LQKENI. Trimming removed 0 bases from V and 4 bases from J, with 10 bases in between. The DNA for the CDR3 is TGTGCCAGCTCACCACCCGGACGGAATTACGAGCAGTACTTC. Residues: CASSPPGRNYEQYF.

The CDR3 nucleotides read TGCGCCAGCAGCATCCCCCGGTCAGGCGGGAGGAACGAGCAGTACTTC. Its protein product is CASSIPRSGGRNEQYF. The chain recombines TRBV5-1 with TRBJ2-7, with TRBD2 identical over 8 bases. CDR1 is SGHRS, CDR2 YFSETQ, per germline. The CDR3 contains 16 residues. With 4 bases clipped from V and 5 bases from J, the junction kept 14 bases outside the gene matches.

This clonotype has more than one count but fewer than ten. The rearrangement links TRBV6-2 or TRBV6-3 to TRBJ2-7, with D possibly being TRBD1 (6 bases). Germline CDR1 reads MNHEY; CDR2 reads SVGEGT. V lost 3 bases and J lost 3, with 15 bases in between. The CDR3 is 15 amino acids. CDR3 bases: TGTGCCAGCAGTTATCATAGACAGGCCTACTACGAGCAGTACTTC. Its translation: CASSYHRQAYYEQYF.

The rearrangement links TRBV2 to TRBJ2-7; 9 nucleotides align to TRBD2. The CDR3 covers 15 residues. CDR1 is SNHLY, CDR2 FYNNEI, per germline. The V and J ends lost 6 bases and 5 bases, in that order; junction bases with no gene match: 11. CDR3 region: CASSAPSRGGHEQYF. The CDR3 nucleotides are TGTGCCAGCAGCGCCCCTTCGCGGGGGGGTCACGAGCAGTACTTC.

This clonotype was detected a few times. The chain combines TRBV11-2 with TRBJ2-4; D possibly corresponds to TRBD2 (7 bases). The V gene lost 1 base and the J gene lost 1 base, with 17 bases spanning the gap. Germline CDR1 SGHAT, CDR2 FQNNGV. The CDR3 has 18 residues. The CDR3 coding sequence is TGTGCCAGCAGCTTAGTATTAGGGGGGGCGTCGGCCAAAAACATTCAGTACTTC. As protein: CASSLVLGGASAKNIQYF.

The J gene is TRBJ2-2, the V gene TRBV7-9, with D possibly matching TRBD1 (5 bases). Trimming left V 6 bases short and J 0 bases short, with 14 bases between. Germline V gene lookup returns CDR1 SEHNR and CDR2 FQNEAQ (reference sequence). There are 16 residues in the CDR3. The chain's CDR3 is CASSFFSGPNTGELFF. The CDR3 DNA sequence: TGTGCCAGCAGTTTTTTTTCAGGGCCGAACACCGGGGAGCTGTTTTTT.

V is TRBV5-1 and J is TRBJ2-3; D is uncertain. Germline CDR1 and CDR2: SGHRS and YFSETQ. Trimming took 0 bases from V and 7 from J, leaving 9 bases between them. CDR3 length: 13 residues. CDR3 region: CASSLAERYTQYF. Written as DNA, the CDR3 is TGCGCCAGCAGCTTGGCCGAAAGGTATACGCAGTATTTT.

The V and J genes are TRBV12-3 or TRBV12-4 and TRBJ2-7; D perhaps matches TRBD1 (6 bases). This CDR3 region has 16 residues. The germline V and J ends were trimmed by 0 bases and 4 bases, with 16 bases remaining between them. The CDR3 DNA is TGTGCCAGCAGTTTAGCGTTGGTAGGGGGACCATACGAGCAGTACTTC. It is translated as CASSLALVGGPYEQYF.

This clonotype was counted a few times. The chain uses TRBV30 and TRBJ1-1; D gene unclear. Per the germline V gene, CDR1 is GTSNPN and CDR2 is SVGIG (reference sequence). The CDR3 totals 15 residues. V was trimmed by 3 bases and J by 1 base, leaving 15 bases between them. CDR3 amino acids: CAWRKEGLGNTEAFF. CDR3 nucleotide sequence: TGTGCCTGGAGGAAGGAGGGCCTGGGGAACACTGAAGCTTTCTTT.

V and J are TRBV29-1 and TRBJ2-1; unclear D gene. The V end lost 6 bases, the J end lost 0 bases, and 9 bases lay between the germline ends. The V gene's germline CDR1 is SQVTM and CDR2 ANQGSEA. This CDR3 has 13 amino acids. In DNA, the CDR3 is TGCAGCGTAGGGTCTCTCTCCTACAATGAGCAGTTCTTC. Translating gives CSVGSLSYNEQFF.

This clonotype was counted only a few times. This chain connects TRBV7-2 to TRBJ2-5, with TRBD2 matching 10 bases. Per the germline V gene, CDR1 is SGHTA and CDR2 is FQGNSA. The CDR3 is made up of 14 amino acids. Trimming took 5 bases from V and 7 from J; bases not matched to a gene: 7. CDR3 sequence (DNA): TGTGCCAGCAGCCCTCTAGCGGGAGAACGGACCCAGTACTTC. It specifies CASSPLAGERTQYF. Full variable domain (outside the CDR3, taken from reference TRBV7-2 and TRBJ2-5): GAGVSQSPSNKVTEKGKDVELRCDPISGHTALYWYRQSLGQGLEFLIYFQGNSAPDKSGLPSDRFSAERTGGSVSTLTIQRTQQEDSAVYLCASSPLAGERTQYFGPGTRLLVL.

This clonotype was detected a few times. The chain recombines TRBV20-1 with TRBJ2-7; 8 nucleotides line up with TRBD2. The CDR3 contains 13 residues. CDR1 and CDR2 from the germline V gene are DFQATT and SNEGSKA (reference sequence). The ends lost 3 bases at V and 7 bases at J; junction bases unmatched: 8. The CDR3 region has the DNA TGCAGTGCTAGTGGCGGGGGGACTGGGGAGCAGTACTTC. Its translation: CSASGGGTGEQYF.

This chain joins TRBV28 and TRBJ2-5; 10 positions match TRBD2. The ends lost 5 bases at V and 5 bases at J; junction bases unmatched: 14. The CDR3 contains 17 residues. The germline V gene has CDR1 MDHEN and CDR2 SYDVKM. The CDR3: CASSPLPVGLALETQYF. CDR3 sequence (DNA): TGTGCCAGCAGTCCACTACCGGTGGGACTAGCGTTGGAGACCCAGTACTTC.